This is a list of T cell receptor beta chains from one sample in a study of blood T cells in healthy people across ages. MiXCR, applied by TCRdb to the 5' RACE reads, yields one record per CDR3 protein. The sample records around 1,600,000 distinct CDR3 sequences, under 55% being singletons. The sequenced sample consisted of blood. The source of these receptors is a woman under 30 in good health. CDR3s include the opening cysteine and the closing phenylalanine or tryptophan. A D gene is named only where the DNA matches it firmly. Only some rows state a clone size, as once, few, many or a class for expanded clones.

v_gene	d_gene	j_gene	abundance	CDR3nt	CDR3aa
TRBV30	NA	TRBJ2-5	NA	TGTGCCGGGAGTTTAGGAGAGACCCAGTACTTC	CAGSLGETQYF
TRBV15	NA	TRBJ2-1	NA	TGTGCCACCAGCAGAGATAGGGGCGGAGATGAGCAGTTCTTC	CATSRDRGGDEQFF
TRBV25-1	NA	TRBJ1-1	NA	TGTGCCAGCAGTGAATTTGGGGTATCCGAAGCTTTCTTT	CASSEFGVSEAFF
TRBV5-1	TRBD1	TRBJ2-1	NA	TGCGCCAGCAGCCAGGACAGGGTACGTGCGAGCTCCTACAATGAGCAGTTCTTC	CASSQDRVRASSYNEQFF
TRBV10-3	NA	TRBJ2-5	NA	TGTGCCGTCAGTTCGGTAGGACAGAAAGAGACCCAGTACTTC	CAVSSVGQKETQYF
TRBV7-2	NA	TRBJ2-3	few	TGTGCCAGCAGCTTGGGGGTAGCTAGCACAGATACGCAGTATTTT	CASSLGVASTDTQYF
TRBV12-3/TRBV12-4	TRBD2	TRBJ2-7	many	TGTGCCAGCAGTTTAACTAGCGGGACGGTCTACGAGCAGTACTTC	CASSLTSGTVYEQYF
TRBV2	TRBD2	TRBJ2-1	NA	TGTGCCAGCAGTGAAAGGGACTACAACTACAATGAGCAGTTCTTC	CASSERDYNYNEQFF
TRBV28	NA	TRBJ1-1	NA	TGTGCCAGCAGTTGGAGTACAGGGAGCTCTGAAGCTTTCTTT	CASSWSTGSSEAFF
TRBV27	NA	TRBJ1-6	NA	TGTGCCAGCAGTTTATTGGACAGCAATAATTCACCCCTCCACTTT	CASSLLDSNNSPLHF
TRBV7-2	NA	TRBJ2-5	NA	TGTGCCAGCAGCCGAACAAGAGGGGAAGAGACCCAGTACTTC	CASSRTRGEETQYF
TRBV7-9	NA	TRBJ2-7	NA	TGTGCCAGCAGCTTAGGGCCCGGGTTTGTCGAGCAGTACTTC	CASSLGPGFVEQYF
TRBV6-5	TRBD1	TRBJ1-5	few	TGTGCCAGCAGTTACCGGGCAGGGGGCGCGGGGCAGCCCCAGCATTTT	CASSYRAGGAGQPQHF
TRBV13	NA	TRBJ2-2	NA	TGTGCCAGCAGCTTAGGGGCCATTGGGAAGGAGCTGTTTTTT	CASSLGAIGKELFF
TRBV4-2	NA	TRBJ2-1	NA	TGTGCCAGCAGCCAAGATTGGCGGGAACCTACAAGGAAGCAGTTCTTC	CASSQDWREPTRKQFF
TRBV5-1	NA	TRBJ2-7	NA	TGCGCCAGCAGCTTGGTAGCGGCTACGAACTCCTACAATGAGCAGTACTTC	CASSLVAATNSYNEQYF
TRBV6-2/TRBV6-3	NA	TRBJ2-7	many	TGTGCCAGCAGCCGGGGTCTCTACGAGCAGTACTTC	CASSRGLYEQYF
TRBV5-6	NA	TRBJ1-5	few	TGTGCCAGCAGCTTGACAGGGTGGGATCAGCCCCAGCATTTT	CASSLTGWDQPQHF
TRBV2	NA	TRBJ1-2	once	TGTGCCAGCAGTGACTACTGGGGCTATGGCTACACCTTC	CASSDYWGYGYTF
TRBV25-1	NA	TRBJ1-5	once	TGTGCCAGCAGTTCAGCGGGACAACCTAATCAGCCCCAGCATTTT	CASSSAGQPNQPQHF
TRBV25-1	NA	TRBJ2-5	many	TGTGCTATCTCCCGAGGGGGGACGGAGACCCAGTACTTC	CAISRGGTETQYF
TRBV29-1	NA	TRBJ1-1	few	TGCAGCGTTTTCAGAACCAACACTGAAGCTTTCTTT	CSVFRTNTEAFF
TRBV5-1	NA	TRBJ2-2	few	TGCGCCAGCAGCCTTGAGAGGGGCACGAACACCGGGGAGCTGTTTTTT	CASSLERGTNTGELFF
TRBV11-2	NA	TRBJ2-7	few	TGTGCCAGCAGCTTAGGACCTAAGGGCTACGAGCAGTACTTC	CASSLGPKGYEQYF
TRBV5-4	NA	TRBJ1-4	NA	TGTGCCAGCAGCTTGCACAGGGAACGTGAAAAACTGTTTTTT	CASSLHREREKLFF
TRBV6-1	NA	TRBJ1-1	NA	TGTGCCAACAAACCTGATTTGGGGACTGAAGCTTTCTTT	CANKPDLGTEAFF
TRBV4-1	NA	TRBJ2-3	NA	TGCGCCAGCAGCTTTCAGCCGGGTTCCAGCACAGATACGCAGTATTTT	CASSFQPGSSTDTQYF
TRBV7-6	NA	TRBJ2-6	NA	TGTGCCAGCAGCGTGGGGCATTCGCTCTCCGTCCTGACTTTC	CASSVGHSLSVLTF
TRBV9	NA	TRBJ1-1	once	TGTGCCAGCAGCGCAACGGGACGGATGAACACTGAAGCTTTCTTT	CASSATGRMNTEAFF
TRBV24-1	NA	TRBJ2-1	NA	TGTGCCACCAGTGATGGACGGTACAATGGGCAGTTCTTC	CATSDGRYNGQFF
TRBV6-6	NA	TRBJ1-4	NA	TGTGCCAGCAGTCCCCCCGGGGCAGGGTCTAATGAAAAACTGTTTTTT	CASSPPGAGSNEKLFF
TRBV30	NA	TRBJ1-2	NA	TGTGCCTGGGACCAGGGCTGGCTTAAATATGGCTACACCTTC	CAWDQGWLKYGYTF
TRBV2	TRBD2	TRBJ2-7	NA	TGTGCCAGCAGTGCCCAGACTAGCGGCTACTACGAGCAGTACTTC	CASSAQTSGYYEQYF
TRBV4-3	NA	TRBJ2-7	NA	TGCGCCAGCAGCCAAGAGATAGGACGGAGCTCCTACGAGCAGTACTTC	CASSQEIGRSSYEQYF
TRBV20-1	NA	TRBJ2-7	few	TGCAGTGCCAGAGCTCTGGCACGAGAGCAGTACTTC	CSARALAREQYF
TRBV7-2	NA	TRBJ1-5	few	TGTGCCAGCAGCTTCGGGTCTTGGAGCAATCAGCCCCAGCATTTT	CASSFGSWSNQPQHF
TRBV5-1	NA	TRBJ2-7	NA	TGCGCCAGCAGCTTGCCCCCGGAATCTACCGCCTACGAGCAGTACTTC	CASSLPPESTAYEQYF
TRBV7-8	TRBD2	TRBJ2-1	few	TGTGCCAGCAGTCAGACTAGCGGGAGCAATGAGCAGTTCTTC	CASSQTSGSNEQFF
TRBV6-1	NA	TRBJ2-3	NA	TGTGCCAGCAGTGCCTTGACTGACTGGAAGTCAGATACGCAGTATTTT	CASSALTDWKSDTQYF
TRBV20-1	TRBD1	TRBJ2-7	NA	TGCAGTGCCTCCGGGACAGGGAAGTACAATGAGCAGTACTTC	CSASGTGKYNEQYF
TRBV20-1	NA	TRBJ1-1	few	TGCAGTGCTCTGAGGGTAACTGAAGCTTTCTTT	CSALRVTEAFF
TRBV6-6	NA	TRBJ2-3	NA	TGTGCCAGCAGTTACCGGGAGTGGAACAGGGGTACAGATACGCAGTATTTT	CASSYREWNRGTDTQYF
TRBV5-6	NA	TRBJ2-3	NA	TGTGCCAGCAGCTTCGGAGTTCATACGCAGTATTTT	CASSFGVHTQYF
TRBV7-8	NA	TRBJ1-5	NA	TGTGCCAGCAGCCTCCTTGGTGCGGGGTGGGATCAGCCCCAGCATTTT	CASSLLGAGWDQPQHF
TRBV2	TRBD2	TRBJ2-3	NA	TGTGCCAGCAGCGATCTAGCGGGAGAGGGGGCTAGCACAGATACGCAGTATTTT	CASSDLAGEGASTDTQYF
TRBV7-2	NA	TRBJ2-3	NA	TGTGCCAGCAGCTTAACTAGGATAAACACAGATACGCAGTATTTT	CASSLTRINTDTQYF
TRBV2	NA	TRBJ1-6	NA	TGTGCCAGCAGTGAGGGGACGGCAAGCTATAATTCACCCCTCCACTTT	CASSEGTASYNSPLHF
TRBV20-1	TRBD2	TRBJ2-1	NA	TGCAGTGCTAGAGATCGGGGCGGGAGGAGAGTTAATGAGCAGTTCTTC	CSARDRGGRRVNEQFF
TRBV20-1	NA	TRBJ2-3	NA	TGCAGTGCCCCGGACTATCGCACAGATACGCAGTATTTT	CSAPDYRTDTQYF
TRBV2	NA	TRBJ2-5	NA	TGTGCCAGCAGTGAGTGGGGGGCGCGTGAGACCCAGTACTTC	CASSEWGARETQYF